These 6 T cell receptor beta chains came from one sample sequenced in a study of regulatory T cells in long-lasting Graves disease. For TCR beta, libraries came from iRepertoire HTBI primers and Arm-PCR of CDR3 regions. TCRdb ran MiXCR on the multiplex PCR reads and lists one entry per CDR3 protein. The sample contains 400,000 to 500,000 distinct CDR3 sequences, around 23% of which appear only once. The time point: persistent/refractory GD, antithyroid drugs over 5 years with positive TRAb. The TCR library was made from RNA that had been extracted from PBMCs in TRIzol. Source: peripheral blood mononuclear cells (PBMCs), taken when the disease was refractory, from a patient treated with antithyroid drugs. The receptors were gathered from a female donor with Graves disease.

A remark on this clonotype: A single base separates this from a much larger clone, so it may be a read error. The chain links TRBV6-2 or TRBV6-3 to TRBJ1-2; no firm D call. Germline V CDR1 and CDR2: MNHEY, SVGEGT. CDR3 length: 13 amino acids. The ends were cut back, 5 bases at V and 4 bases at J, with 11 bases in the middle. The CDR3 protein is CASSGRGSYGYTF. The DNA of the CDR3 is TGTGCCAGCAGTGGAAGAGGGAGCTATGGCTACACCTTC.

This clonotype showed up many times. V and J are TRBV11-2 and TRBJ2-1, with 8 bases lining up with TRBD1. This CDR3 region has 13 residues. Trimming cost V 4 bases and J 7 bases; bases outside gene matches: 3. The germline gives CDR1 SGHAT, CDR2 FQNNGV. The CDR3 DNA reads TGTGCCAGCAGCTGGACAGGGACGAATGAGCAGTTCTTC. This translates into CASSWTGTNEQFF.

This clonotype was counted ten times or more. The V call is TRBV3-1, the J call TRBJ2-7, with unresolved D. The CDR3 is 13 residues long. V dropped 1 base and J dropped 4 bases, with 8 bases sitting between them. Germline CDR1 reads LGHDT; CDR2 reads YNNKEL (reference sequence). CDR3 nucleotide sequence: TGTGCCAGCAGCCAAGCGGCTAGATACGAGCAGTACTTC. Translation: CASSQAARYEQYF.

V is TRBV18 and J is TRBJ1-4, with TRBD1 matching over 7 bases. The CDR3 totals 16 residues. CDR1 and CDR2 (germline): KGHSH, LQKENI. J lost 2 bases, V lost 4 bases, and 7 bases had no gene match. CDR3 residues: CASSLLGGGTNEKLFF. CDR3 in DNA: TGTGCCAGCTCACTACTCGGAGGGGGCACTAATGAAAAACTGTTTTTT. The complete variable domain, with remaining parts taken from reference TRBV18 and TRBJ1-4, reads NAGVMQNPRHLVRRRGQEARLRCSPMKGHSHVYWYRQLPEEGLKFMVYLQKENIIDESGMPKERFSAEFPKEGPSILRIQQVVRGDSAAYFCASSLLGGGTNEKLFFGSGTQLSVL.

This clonotype was picked up a small number of times. The rearrangement joins TRBV18 to TRBJ2-4; 11 nucleotides agree with TRBD1. Looked up from germline, CDR1 is KGHSH and CDR2 is LQKENI. Trimming took 4 bases from V and 7 from J; bases not matched to a gene: 3. CDR3 length: 14 residues. In nucleotides, the CDR3 is TGTGCCAGCTCACGGACAGGGGGCTCGAACATTCAGTACTTC. This translates into CASSRTGGSNIQYF.

The CDR3 DNA is TGCGCCAGCAGCCCACCGGGACTAGCGGGAGGCCTCCCCTACGAGCAGTACTTC. Translation: CASSPPGLAGGLPYEQYF. The V and J genes are TRBV4-1 and TRBJ2-7, with TRBD2 identical over 15 bases. The CDR3 has 18 amino acids. Losses at the gene ends were 4 bases for V and 2 bases for J; bases not matched to a gene: 9. Germline assignment: CDR1 MGHRA and CDR2 YSYEKL.